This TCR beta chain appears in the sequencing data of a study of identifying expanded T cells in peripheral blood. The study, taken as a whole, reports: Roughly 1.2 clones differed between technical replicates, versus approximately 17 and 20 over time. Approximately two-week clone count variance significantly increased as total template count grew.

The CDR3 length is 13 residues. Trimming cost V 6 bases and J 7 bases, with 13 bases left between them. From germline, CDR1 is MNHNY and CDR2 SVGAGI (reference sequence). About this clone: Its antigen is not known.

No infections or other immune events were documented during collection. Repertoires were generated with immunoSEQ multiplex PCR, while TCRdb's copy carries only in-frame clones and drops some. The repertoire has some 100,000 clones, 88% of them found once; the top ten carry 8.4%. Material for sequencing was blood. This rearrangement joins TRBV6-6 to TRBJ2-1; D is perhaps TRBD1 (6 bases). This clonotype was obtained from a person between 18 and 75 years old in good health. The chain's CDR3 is CASSRGTWNEQFF. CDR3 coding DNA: TGTGCCAGCAGCCGAGGGACATGGAATGAGCAGTTCTTC.